These 25 T cell receptor beta chains were all obtained from the same sample, sequenced in a study of blood T cell repertoires in COVID-19. Measured with immunoSEQ multiplex PCR; TCRdb has only the in-frame clones, and not every one. The table records 300,000 to 450,000 clones, 75% to 90% of them present only once. Sequenced input: PBMCs or T cells enriched from blood (not recorded which). These receptors all come from a man younger than 35 who had recovered from COVID-19.

The V and J genes are TRBV7-9 and TRBJ2-1; 9 bases map to TRBD1. V was pared by 5 bases and J by 7 bases, with 6 bases of the junction left unmatched. The CDR3 is 14 amino acids. Looked up from germline, CDR1 is SEHNR and CDR2 is FQNEAQ (reference sequence). CDR3 in amino acids: CASSHRTGENEQFF. CDR3 coding DNA: TGTGCCAGCAGCCATCGGACAGGGGAAAATGAGCAGTTCTTC.

The chain's CDR3 is CAIDLAPTGGVDGIYNEQFF. In DNA, the CDR3 is TGTGCCATCGATCTAGCTCCTACGGGAGGTGTCGACGGGATCTACAATGAGCAGTTCTTC. This chain connects TRBV10-3 to TRBJ2-1; 7 nucleotides align to TRBD2. CDR1 is ENHRY, CDR2 SYGVKD, per germline. The trim removed 8 bases at V and 3 bases at J, leaving 25 bases unmatched. The CDR3 contains 20 residues.

The rearrangement joins TRBV28 to TRBJ1-1, with TRBD1 matching over 9 bases. Germline trimming cut 10 bases from V and 0 bases from J; bases unmatched to any gene: 3. Looked up from germline, CDR1 is MDHEN and CDR2 is SYDVKM. The CDR3 has 13 residues. The CDR3 loop reads CAIGQGLNTEAFF. DNA for the CDR3: TGTGCCATCGGACAGGGGTTGAACACTGAAGCTTTCTTT.

This rearrangement joins TRBV11-3 to TRBJ2-1, with TRBD1 matching over 11 bases. Germline V gene lookup returns CDR1 SGHNT and CDR2 YENEEA. The V segment lost 4 bases and the J segment 12 bases; nucleotides outside the gene matches: 14. CDR3 length equals 16 residues. The CDR3 spells CASSSPGTGGSGRQFF. The CDR3 nucleotides read TGTGCCAGCAGCTCCCCCGGGACAGGGGGATCTGGACGGCAGTTCTTC.

CDR3 in DNA: TGTGCCAGCAGCCCGGACAGGGACCGCAATCAGCCCCAGCATTTT. Its translation: CASSPDRDRNQPQHF. This chain joins TRBV11-2 and TRBJ1-5; 8 bases align to TRBD1. V lost 5 bases to trimming and J lost 2 bases; unmatched junction nucleotides: 5. CDR1 is SGHAT, CDR2 FQNNGV, per germline. This CDR3 spans 15 amino acids.

A single count supports this clone. The chain has TRBV9 and TRBJ1-4; D is perhaps TRBD1 (6 bases). CDR1 is SGDLS, CDR2 YYNGEE, per germline. The CDR3 has 13 residues. V gave up 2 bases and J gave up 10 bases, with 12 bases separating them. The CDR3 coding sequence is TGTGCCAGCAGCGTGACAGGTTTAGGAAAACTGTTTTTT. This encodes CASSVTGLGKLFF.

This chain connects TRBV6-4 to TRBJ1-5; D remains ambiguous. The CDR3 spans 13 residues. Deletions cut 2 bases from V and 7 bases from J, with 9 bases between. Germline CDR1 and CDR2: MRHNA and SNTAGT. The DNA for the CDR3 is TGTGCCAGCAGTGACGCCTTCGGGCAGCCCCAGCATTTT. Protein sequence: CASSDAFGQPQHF.

The rearrangement joins TRBV28 to TRBJ1-5; the match to TRBD1 covers 7 bases. V was pared by 7 bases and J by 5 bases, with 20 bases of the junction left unmatched. Germline-derived CDR1 and CDR2 are MDHEN and SYDVKM. CDR3 length equals 18 residues. The CDR3 is CASKGPGQILGRYQPQHF. For the CDR3, the DNA is TGTGCCAGCAAGGGTCCGGGACAGATCCTAGGTCGTTATCAGCCCCAGCATTTT.

The rearrangement joins TRBV11-3 to TRBJ2-7; 12 bases are shared with TRBD1. This CDR3 has 16 amino acids. After removal of 0 bases from V and 5 bases from J, the junction contained 5 bases not matched to a gene. The germline gives CDR1 SGHNT, CDR2 YENEEA. CDR3: CASSLDGGQGANEQYF. The CDR3 nucleotides are TGTGCCAGCAGCTTAGATGGGGGACAGGGGGCCAACGAGCAGTACTTC.

The V call is TRBV18, the J call TRBJ1-2; TRBD1 agrees at 9 bases. CDR3 length equals 14 residues. Germline V gene lookup returns CDR1 KGHSH and CDR2 LQKENI. V lost 6 bases, J lost 6 bases, and 8 bases stayed unmatched. The CDR3 DNA follows: TGTGCCAGCTCCGCCACAGGGGGCGTGAATGGCTACACCTTC. Amino acid sequence: CASSATGGVNGYTF.

This chain connects TRBV30 to TRBJ1-5, with 7 nucleotides matching TRBD1. Per germline, CDR1 GTSNPN and CDR2 SVGIG (reference sequence). This CDR3 is built from 13 residues. The junction had 6 bases not matched to a gene; V was cut back by 1 base and J by 9 bases. For the CDR3, the DNA is TGTGCCTGGAGTGGAGGGGGCGGGCTGCCCCAGCATTTT. Translation: CAWSGGGGLPQHF.

This chain connects TRBV19 to TRBJ1-5; TRBD1 aligns across 10 bases. Germline V gene data show CDR1 as LNHDA and CDR2 as SQIVND (reference sequence). The CDR3 is 15 amino acids. The J segment lost 4 bases and the V segment lost 7 bases, leaving 7 bases of the junction unmatched. In DNA form, the CDR3 reads TGTGCCAGTATAGAGACAGGGGGCTTAAATCAGCCCCAGCATTTT. It encodes CASIETGGLNQPQHF.

This clone was observed once. This sequence joins TRBV19 and TRBJ2-1, with D unresolved. CDR3 length: 15 amino acids. V dropped 4 bases and J dropped 0 bases, with 10 bases sitting between them. The V gene's germline CDR1 is LNHDA and CDR2 SQIVND (reference sequence). CDR3 protein: CASSTDTFSYNEQFF. CDR3 nucleotides: TGTGCCAGTAGTACCGACACTTTCTCCTACAATGAGCAGTTCTTC.

The chain links TRBV9 to TRBJ1-5, with no clear D. CDR3 length: 13 residues. The germline V and J ends were trimmed by 0 bases and 7 bases, with 8 bases remaining between them. The germline V gene has CDR1 SGDLS and CDR2 YYNGEE. The chain's CDR3 is CASSVGASQPQHF. For the CDR3, the DNA is TGTGCCAGCAGCGTAGGAGCTTCCCAGCCCCAGCATTTT. Complete variable domain (other parts from reference TRBV9 and TRBJ1-5): DSGVTQTPKHLITATGQRVTLRCSPRSGDLSVYWYQQSLDQGLQFLIQYYNGEERAKGNILERFSAQQFPDLHSELNLSSLELGDSALYFCASSVGASQPQHFGDGTRLSIL.

V gene TRBV7-9 combines with J gene TRBJ2-5; 8 positions agree with TRBD1. The CDR3 extends over 15 amino acids. With V trimmed by 5 bases and J by 5 bases, 10 bases remained unmatched. Germline V gene data show CDR1 as SEHNR and CDR2 as FQNEAQ (reference sequence). The CDR3 loop is CASSPPGTGRETQYF. The CDR3 nucleotides are TGTGCCAGCAGCCCCCCCGGGACAGGACGGGAGACCCAGTACTTC.

The genes are TRBV2 and TRBJ2-5, with D maybe TRBD1 (5 bases). The V end lost 6 bases, the J end lost 3 bases, and 11 bases lay between the germline ends. Germline V lookup: CDR1 SNHLY, CDR2 FYNNEI. This CDR3 has 13 amino acids. CDR3 DNA: TGTGCCAGCAGCGACCTAGGGGAAGAGACCCAGTACTTC. It yields the protein CASSDLGEETQYF.

This chain joins TRBV2 and TRBJ2-7; tentatively, D is TRBD2 (6 bases). Germline V lookup: CDR1 SNHLY, CDR2 FYNNEI. V was clipped by 3 bases and J by 0 bases, with 15 bases between them. The CDR3 spans 16 residues. The CDR3 loop is CASSDGSYPSSYEQYF. The CDR3, as DNA: TGTGCCAGCAGTGACGGGAGTTATCCCTCCTCCTACGAGCAGTACTTC.

The chain employs TRBV18 and TRBJ1-5, with D possibly being TRBD1 (5 bases). Trimming pared 6 bases from V and 1 base from J, leaving 10 bases between. The CDR3 extends over 14 amino acids. Germline-derived CDR1 and CDR2 are KGHSH and LQKENI. CDR3 sequence (DNA): TGTGCCAGCTCTCAGGGTGTAAGCAATCAGCCCCAGCATTTT. This codes for CASSQGVSNQPQHF.

Only a few counts were recorded for this clone. The gene calls are TRBV18 and TRBJ1-6; the match to TRBD1 covers 9 bases. V lost 0 bases, J lost 5 bases, and 5 bases stayed unmatched. The CDR3 contains 17 residues. In germline, CDR1 is KGHSH, CDR2 LQKENI. The CDR3 sequence is CASSPPGQGTNNSPLHF. CDR3 nucleotide sequence: TGTGCCAGCTCACCACCGGGACAGGGCACTAATAATTCACCCCTCCACTTT.

The chain has TRBV25-1 and TRBJ1-1; TRBD1 matches 9 bases. The junction had 15 bases not matched to a gene; V was cut back by 3 bases and J by 10 bases. The germline gives CDR1 MGHDK, CDR2 SYGVNS. The CDR3 is made up of 16 amino acids. The chain's CDR3 is CASSDSTLPGQGPAFF. CDR3 coding DNA: TGTGCCAGCAGTGACTCCACCCTCCCGGGACAGGGACCAGCTTTCTTT.

On this clone: This same CDR3 is encoded by further DNA sequences in the sample. The gene calls are TRBV5-1 and TRBJ1-5, with 7 positions matching TRBD1. The CDR3 runs to 15 residues. Germline V lookup: CDR1 SGHRS, CDR2 YFSETQ. V was clipped by 0 bases and J by 2 bases; unmatched bases: 2. CDR3 loop: CASSLEGAGNQPQHF. The CDR3 DNA reads TGCGCCAGCAGCTTGGAGGGGGCCGGCAATCAGCCCCAGCATTTT.

The chain has TRBV30 and TRBJ2-7; 7 positions agree with TRBD2. J was trimmed by 4 bases and V by 4 bases; bases with no gene match: 10. CDR1 is GTSNPN and CDR2 is SVGIG in the germline V gene (reference sequence). The CDR3 runs 14 residues. The CDR3 sequence: CAWTVGGSRYEQYF. In DNA, the CDR3 is TGTGCCTGGACCGTTGGCGGGAGTCGGTACGAGCAGTACTTC. Full variable domain (remainder filled in from reference TRBV30 and TRBJ2-7): SQTIHQWPATLVQPVGSPLSLECTVEGTSNPNLYWYRQAAGRGLQLLFYSVGIGQISSEVPQNLSASRPQDRQFILSSKKLLLSDSGFYLCAWTVGGSRYEQYFGPGTRLTVT.

V and J are TRBV24-1 and TRBJ2-3; 11 bases are a match to TRBD2. The CDR3 sequence is 13 residues long. Germline values: CDR1 KGHDR, CDR2 SFDVKD. V trimming: 6 bases; J trimming: 5 bases; junction bases outside the gene matches: 0. The DNA of the CDR3 is TGTGCCACCAGTCTAGCGGGGGGAGATACGCAGTATTTT. Protein sequence: CATSLAGGDTQYF.

The gene calls are TRBV28 and TRBJ2-7; the match to TRBD1 covers 7 bases. The CDR3 is 15 amino acids. Per the germline V gene, CDR1 is MDHEN and CDR2 is SYDVKM. The ends lost 4 bases at V and 6 bases at J; junction bases unmatched: 12. The CDR3 DNA reads TGTGCCAGCAGTTCCCACAGAAAGACAGGGTCCGAGCAGTACTTC. Translated, it gives CASSSHRKTGSEQYF.

This rearrangement joins TRBV28 to TRBJ2-1; D possibly corresponds to TRBD2 (7 bases). The germline V and J ends were trimmed by 6 bases and 5 bases, with 17 bases remaining between them. The germline CDR1 and CDR2 sequences are MDHEN and SYDVKM. CDR3 length equals 15 residues. DNA of the CDR3: TGTGCCAGCAGCCTCTCGGGGAGGGGGAACAATGAGCAGTTCTTC. Translating gives CASSLSGRGNNEQFF. Supplemented by reference TRBV28 and TRBJ2-1, the full variable domain reads DVKVTQSSRYLVKRTGEKVFLECVQDMDHENMFWYRQDPGLGLRLIYFSYDVKMKEKGDIPEGYSVSREKKERFSLILESASTNQTSMYLCASSLSGRGNNEQFFGPGTRLTVL.